The following is a T cell receptor beta chain sequence with its context. The sample comes from a study of blood T cell repertoires in COVID-19. Looking at the study overall: Collection of acute and convalescent COVID-19 samples took place in the United States, Italy and Spain.

Generated by immunoSEQ multiplex PCR, the TCRdb table keeps only in-frame clones and is missing some. The sample has 150,000 or so clones, approximately 88% seen once. The sequenced sample was peripheral blood. This receptor was identified in a human donor in a cohort sampled during active COVID-19.

The chain's CDR3 is CASRDSGGPNYGYTF. CDR3 in DNA: TGCGCCAGCAGAGACTCAGGGGGACCCAACTATGGCTACACCTTC. The chain links TRBV10-2 to TRBJ1-2, with 7 nucleotides matching TRBD1. The length of the CDR3 is 15 residues. The V gene end was trimmed by 6 bases and the J gene end by 2 bases; junction bases not matched to a gene: 9. Per the germline V gene, CDR1 is WSHSY and CDR2 is SAAADI.